Shown below are 6 T cell receptor beta chains from a single sample sequenced in a study of shared clonotypes between healthy human individuals. TCRdb's table, derived via immunoSEQ multiplex PCR, lists solely in-frame clones and lacks some. The sample includes 950,000 to 1,200,000 clones, 77% seen only once; the top ten take about 0.94%. Input material: memory CD4+ T cells from PBMCs. The subset: CD45RA-negative fraction. The receptors here all came from a man aged 18 to 29 in good health. Some clones in this sample may be carry-over from other donors' samples.

The gene calls are TRBV29-1 and TRBJ2-2; possibly TRBD1 or TRBD2 for D (6 bases each). The V end was cut by 6 bases, the J end by 4 bases, with 15 bases between. Germline CDR1 SQVTM, CDR2 ANQGSEA. The CDR3 has 14 amino acids. The CDR3 loop is CSVRAGGVTGELFF. The CDR3 DNA reads TGCAGCGTAAGGGCCGGGGGCGTCACCGGGGAGCTGTTTTTT.

The chain carries TRBV6-6 and TRBJ2-1; 11 nucleotides line up with TRBD2. The CDR3 is 15 amino acids. Germline V lookup: CDR1 MNHNY, CDR2 SVGAGI (reference sequence). V gave up 5 bases and J gave up 5 bases; unmatched junction bases: 5. CDR3: CASSPGTSGHNEQFF. The CDR3 coding sequence is TGTGCCAGCAGTCCCGGGACTAGCGGACACAATGAGCAGTTCTTC.

The chain links TRBV11-2 to TRBJ2-1; 8 bases line up with TRBD1. The CDR3 has 15 amino acids. The V segment lost 2 bases and the J segment 5 bases; nucleotides outside the gene matches: 5. Germline V gene data show CDR1 as SGHAT and CDR2 as FQNNGV. CDR3 in DNA: TGTGCCAGCAGCTTATCCGGGACAGGAAACAATGAGCAGTTCTTC. Its protein product is CASSLSGTGNNEQFF.

The table lists this clone with a few counts. V gene TRBV11-1 combines with J gene TRBJ2-3; D perhaps matches TRBD1 (5 bases). V lost 5 bases, J lost 3 bases, and 12 bases lay in between. Germline-derived CDR1 and CDR2 are SGHAT and FQDESV (reference sequence). This CDR3 has 14 amino acids. The CDR3 sequence: CASSQQVATDTQYF. The CDR3, as DNA: TGTGCCAGCAGCCAACAGGTGGCGACAGATACGCAGTATTTT.

This clone was seen once. Distinct nucleotide sequences in the sample also encode this CDR3. This sequence joins TRBV7-7 and TRBJ2-5; no firm D call. The V and J ends lost 1 base and 0 bases respectively, with 6 bases between them. This CDR3 is built from 14 residues. Germline CDR1 is SSHAT and CDR2 is FNYEAQ (reference sequence). As DNA, the CDR3 is TGTGCCAGCAGCTTAGGGGGTTACCAAGAGACCCAGTACTTC. The encoded protein is CASSLGGYQETQYF.

This clone was seen just once. Distinct nucleotide sequences in the sample also encode this CDR3. The chain joins TRBV27 to TRBJ2-5; D is unclear. Germline V gives CDR1 MNHEY, CDR2 SMNVEV (reference sequence). The CDR3 spans 12 residues. V dropped 5 bases and J dropped 1 base, with 5 bases sitting between them. CDR3 region: CASSPLQETQYF. CDR3 sequence (DNA): TGTGCCAGCAGTCCACTCCAAGAGACCCAGTACTTC.